This TCR beta chain was documented in a study of blood T cell repertoires in COVID-19. Study-wide background: COVID-19 samples from acute and convalescent phases originated in the United States, Italy and Spain.

After removal of 4 bases from V and 8 bases from J, the junction contained 8 bases not matched to a gene. The CDR3 is made up of 15 amino acids. The V gene's germline CDR1 is SGHTA and CDR2 FQGNSA. This clone was picked up one time. Assay used: immunoSEQ multiplex PCR; TCRdb lists only in-frame clones, some missing. The top ten clones hold around 20% of a sample with around 56,000 clones, around 90% of them seen once. The chain joins TRBV7-2 to TRBJ1-6; 7 nucleotides align to TRBD1. Sequencing was performed on peripheral blood. This clonotype originated in a human donor in a cohort sampled during active COVID-19. CDR3 bases: TGTGCCAGCAGCTCAGGGGGGACGGGTTATTCACCCCTCCACTTT. The encoded protein is CASSSGGTGYSPLHF.